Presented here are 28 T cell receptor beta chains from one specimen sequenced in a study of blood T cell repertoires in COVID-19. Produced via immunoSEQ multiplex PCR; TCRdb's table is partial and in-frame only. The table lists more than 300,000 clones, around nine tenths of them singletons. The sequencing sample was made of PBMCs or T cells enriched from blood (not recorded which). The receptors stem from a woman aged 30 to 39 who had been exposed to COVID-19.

CDR3 sequence (DNA): TGCGCCAGCAGCCAAGATTCAGGGGGTAGGGCCAAAAACATTCAGTACTTC. Protein: CASSQDSGGRAKNIQYF. The chain couples TRBV4-3 to TRBJ2-4; 7 nucleotides match TRBD1. The CDR3 is made up of 17 amino acids. J lost 1 base, V lost 0 bases, and 6 bases had no gene match. Germline V gene data show CDR1 as LGHNA and CDR2 as YSLEER.

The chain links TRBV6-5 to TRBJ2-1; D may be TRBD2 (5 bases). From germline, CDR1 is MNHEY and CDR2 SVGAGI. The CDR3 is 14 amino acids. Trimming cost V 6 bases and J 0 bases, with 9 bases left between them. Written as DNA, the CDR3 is TGTGCCAGCAGGGCGGGTCCCTCCTACAATGAGCAGTTCTTC. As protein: CASRAGPSYNEQFF.

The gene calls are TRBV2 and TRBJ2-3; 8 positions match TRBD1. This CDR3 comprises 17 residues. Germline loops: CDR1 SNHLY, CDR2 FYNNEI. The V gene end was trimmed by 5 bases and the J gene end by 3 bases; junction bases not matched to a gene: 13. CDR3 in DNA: TGTGCCAGCAGTCGATCCACACAGGGGGACGCGACAGATACGCAGTATTTT. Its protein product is CASSRSTQGDATDTQYF.

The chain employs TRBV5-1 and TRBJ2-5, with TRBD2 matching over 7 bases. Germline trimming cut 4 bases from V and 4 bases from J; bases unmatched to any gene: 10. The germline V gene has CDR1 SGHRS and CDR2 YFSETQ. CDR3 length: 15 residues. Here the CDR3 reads CASSGDGLVGETQYF. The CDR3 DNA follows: TGCGCCAGCAGCGGAGACGGACTAGTAGGAGAGACCCAGTACTTC.

The CDR3 coding sequence is TGTGCCAGCAGCGCCTTACAGGGGGCGAATGGCTACACCTTC. Encoded protein: CASSALQGANGYTF. The V and J genes are TRBV7-9 and TRBJ1-2; TRBD1 agrees at 9 bases. V lost 5 bases and J lost 6; bases outside the gene matches: 7. This CDR3 contains 14 residues. Germline V gives CDR1 SEHNR, CDR2 FQNEAQ (reference sequence).

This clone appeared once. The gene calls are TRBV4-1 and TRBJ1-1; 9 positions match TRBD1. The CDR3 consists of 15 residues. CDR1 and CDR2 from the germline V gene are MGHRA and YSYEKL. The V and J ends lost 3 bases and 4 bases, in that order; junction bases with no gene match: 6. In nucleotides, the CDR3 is TGCGCCAGCAGCCAGCCTAAGGACAGGGGCACTGAAGCTTTCTTT. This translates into CASSQPKDRGTEAFF.

The DNA of the CDR3 is TGTGCCAGCAGCCAAGGCGAGGGACAGATTAACTATGGCTACACCTTC. It yields the protein CASSQGEGQINYGYTF. The chain combines TRBV4-2 with TRBJ1-2, with 7 bases lining up with TRBD1. The ends lost 1 base at V and 1 base at J; junction bases unmatched: 6. CDR1 is LGHNA and CDR2 is YNFKEQ in the germline V gene. This CDR3 comprises 16 residues.

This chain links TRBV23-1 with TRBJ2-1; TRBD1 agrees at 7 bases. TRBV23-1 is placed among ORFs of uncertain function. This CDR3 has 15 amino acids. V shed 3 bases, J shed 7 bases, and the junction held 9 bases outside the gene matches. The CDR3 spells CASSQGARGLNEQFF. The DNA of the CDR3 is TGCGCCAGCAGTCAGGGCGCTAGGGGGCTAAATGAGCAGTTCTTC.

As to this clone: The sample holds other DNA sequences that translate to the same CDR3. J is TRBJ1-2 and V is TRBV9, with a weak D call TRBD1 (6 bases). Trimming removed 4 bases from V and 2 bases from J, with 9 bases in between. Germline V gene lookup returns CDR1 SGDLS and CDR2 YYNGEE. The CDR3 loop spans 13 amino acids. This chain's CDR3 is CASSPDRNYGYTF. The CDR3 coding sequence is TGTGCCAGCAGCCCTGACAGGAACTATGGCTACACCTTC.

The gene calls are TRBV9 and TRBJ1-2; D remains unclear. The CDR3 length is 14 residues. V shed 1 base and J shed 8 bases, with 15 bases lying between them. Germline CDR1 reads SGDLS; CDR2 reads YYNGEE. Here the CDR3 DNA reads TGTGCCAGCAGCGTAAGACCCTACTATGGAGGCTACACCTTC. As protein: CASSVRPYYGGYTF.

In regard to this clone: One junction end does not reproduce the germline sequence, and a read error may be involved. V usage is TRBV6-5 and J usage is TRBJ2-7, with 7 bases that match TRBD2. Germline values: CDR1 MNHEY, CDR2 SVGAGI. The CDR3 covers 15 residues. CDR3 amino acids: CASSYSASGRYQQYF. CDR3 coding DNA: TGTGCCAGCAGTTACTCAGCTAGCGGTCGCTACCAGCAGTACTTC.

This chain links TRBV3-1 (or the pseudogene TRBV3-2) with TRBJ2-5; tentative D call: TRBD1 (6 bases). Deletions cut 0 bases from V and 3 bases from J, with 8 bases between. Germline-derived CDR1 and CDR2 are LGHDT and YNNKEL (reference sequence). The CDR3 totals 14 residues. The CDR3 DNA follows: TGTGCCAGCAGCCAAGAAGGGGGTGAAGAGACCCAGTACTTC. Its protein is CASSQEGGEETQYF.

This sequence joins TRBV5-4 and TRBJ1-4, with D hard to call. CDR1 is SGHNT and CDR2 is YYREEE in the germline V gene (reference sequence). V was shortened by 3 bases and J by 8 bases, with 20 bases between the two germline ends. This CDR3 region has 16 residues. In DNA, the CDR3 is TGTGCCAGCAGCTCCTTGACTTCTCCCAAGCGGGAAAAACTGTTTTTT. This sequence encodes CASSSLTSPKREKLFF.

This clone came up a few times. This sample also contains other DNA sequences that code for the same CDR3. Here the CDR3 DNA reads TGTGCCAGCAGTGAACAGGGGAACTATGGCTACACCTTC. Protein product: CASSEQGNYGYTF. J is TRBJ1-2 and V is TRBV6-1, with a weak D call TRBD1 (6 bases). Germline V CDR1 and CDR2: MNHNS, SASEGT. V lost 2 bases and J lost 2, with 6 bases in between. The CDR3 loop spans 13 amino acids.

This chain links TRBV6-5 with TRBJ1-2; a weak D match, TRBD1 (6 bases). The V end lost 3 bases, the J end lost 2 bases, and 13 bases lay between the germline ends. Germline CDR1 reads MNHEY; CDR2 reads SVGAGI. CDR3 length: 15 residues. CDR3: CASSYGRGANYGYTF. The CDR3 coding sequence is TGTGCCAGCAGTTATGGCCGGGGGGCGAACTATGGCTACACCTTC.

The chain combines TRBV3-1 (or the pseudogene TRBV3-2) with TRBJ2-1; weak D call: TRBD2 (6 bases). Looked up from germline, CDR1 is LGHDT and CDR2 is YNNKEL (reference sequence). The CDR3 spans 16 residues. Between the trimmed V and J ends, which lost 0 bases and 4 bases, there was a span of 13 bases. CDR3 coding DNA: TGTGCCAGCAGCCAAGAGGGCGGGGTAAGGTACAATGAGCAGTTCTTC. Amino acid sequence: CASSQEGGVRYNEQFF.

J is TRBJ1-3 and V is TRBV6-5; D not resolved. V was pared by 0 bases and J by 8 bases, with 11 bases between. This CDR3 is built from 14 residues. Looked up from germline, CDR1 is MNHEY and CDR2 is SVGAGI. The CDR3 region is CASSYSNLADTIYF. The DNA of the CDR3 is TGTGCCAGCAGTTACTCGAATTTGGCGGACACCATATATTTT.

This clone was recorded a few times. The CDR3 is CASSLDPGDTQYF. DNA for the CDR3: TGTGCCAGCAGCTTAGATCCAGGAGATACGCAGTATTTT. This chain uses TRBV11-2 with TRBJ2-3; no reliable D call. Germline CDR1 SGHAT, CDR2 FQNNGV. The CDR3 sequence is 13 residues long. V gave up 0 bases and J gave up 5 bases, with 6 bases separating them.

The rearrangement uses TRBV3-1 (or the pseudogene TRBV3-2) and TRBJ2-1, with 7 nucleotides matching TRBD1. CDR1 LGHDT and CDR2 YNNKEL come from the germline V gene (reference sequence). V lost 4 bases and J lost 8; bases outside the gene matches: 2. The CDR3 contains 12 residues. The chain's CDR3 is CASSLQGYEQFF. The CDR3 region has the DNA TGTGCCAGCAGCCTACAGGGGTATGAGCAGTTCTTC.

CDR3 nucleotides: TGTGCCAGCAGCTTAGACGCGGGGAGGGGAAAACTGTTTTTT. Encoded protein: CASSLDAGRGKLFF. This rearrangement joins TRBV7-9 to TRBJ1-4; D is possibly TRBD1 (5 bases). Germline V CDR1 and CDR2: SEHNR, FQNEAQ (reference sequence). The CDR3 length is 14 residues. The germline V and J ends were trimmed by 1 base and 10 bases, with 13 bases remaining between them.

Here the CDR3 reads CASTSTGKGANVLTF. The CDR3 bases are TGCGCCAGCACCAGCACAGGGAAGGGGGCCAACGTCCTGACTTTC. The chain uses TRBV5-1 and TRBJ2-6, with a weak D call TRBD1 (6 bases). The CDR3 totals 15 residues. Trimming took 6 bases from V and 4 from J, leaving 14 bases between them. CDR1 and CDR2 (germline): SGHRS, YFSETQ.

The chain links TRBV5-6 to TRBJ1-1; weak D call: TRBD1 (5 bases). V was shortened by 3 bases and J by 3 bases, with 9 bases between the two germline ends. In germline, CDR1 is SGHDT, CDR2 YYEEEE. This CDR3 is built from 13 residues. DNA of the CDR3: TGTGCCAGCAGCTGGGGAGGGGACACTGAAGCTTTCTTT. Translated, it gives CASSWGGDTEAFF.

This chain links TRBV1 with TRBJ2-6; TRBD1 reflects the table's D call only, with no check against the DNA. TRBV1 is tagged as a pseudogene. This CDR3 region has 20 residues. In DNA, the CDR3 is TGCACCAGCAGCCAAGACCCTGTCCCAGGGGCTTACTCTGGGGCCAACGTCCTGACTTTC. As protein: CTSSQDPVPGAYSGANVLTF.

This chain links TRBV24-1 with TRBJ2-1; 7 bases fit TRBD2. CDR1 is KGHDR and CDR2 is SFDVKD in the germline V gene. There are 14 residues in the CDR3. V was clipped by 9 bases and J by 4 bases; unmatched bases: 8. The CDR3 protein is CATGRGKGYNEQFF. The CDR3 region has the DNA TGTGCCACCGGGCGGGGGAAGGGATACAATGAGCAGTTCTTC.

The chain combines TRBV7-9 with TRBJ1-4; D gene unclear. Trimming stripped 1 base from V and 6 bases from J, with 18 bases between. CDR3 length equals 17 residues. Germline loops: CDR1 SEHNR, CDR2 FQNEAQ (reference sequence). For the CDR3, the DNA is TGTGCCAGCAGCTTAGGGTGGGAGGGCTCCTTGGATGAAAAACTGTTTTTT. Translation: CASSLGWEGSLDEKLFF. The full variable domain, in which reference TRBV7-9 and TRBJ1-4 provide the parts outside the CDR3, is DTGVSQNPRHKITKRGQNVTFRCDPISEHNRLYWYRQTLGQGPEFLTYFQNEAQLEKSRLLSDRFSAERPKGSFSTLEIQRTEQGDSAMYLCASSLGWEGSLDEKLFFGSGTQLSVL.

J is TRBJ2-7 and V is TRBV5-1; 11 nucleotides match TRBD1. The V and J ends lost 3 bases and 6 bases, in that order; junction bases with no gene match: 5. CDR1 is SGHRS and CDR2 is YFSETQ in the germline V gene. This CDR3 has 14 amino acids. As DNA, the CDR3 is TGCGCCAGCAGCTGGCGGGACAGGGGGGTCGAGCAGTACTTC. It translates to CASSWRDRGVEQYF.

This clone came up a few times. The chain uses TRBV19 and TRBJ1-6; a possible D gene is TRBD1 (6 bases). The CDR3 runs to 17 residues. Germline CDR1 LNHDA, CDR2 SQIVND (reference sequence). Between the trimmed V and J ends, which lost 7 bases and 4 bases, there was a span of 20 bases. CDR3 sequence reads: CASTPKRGADYNSPLHF. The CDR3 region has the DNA TGTGCCAGTACCCCGAAACGGGGGGCGGATTATAATTCACCCCTCCACTTT.

As DNA, the CDR3 is TGTGCCAGCAGCCAATCAAGTGGGCTCGGGGCCAACGTCCTGACTTTC. The encoded protein is CASSQSSGLGANVLTF. This sequence joins TRBV16 and TRBJ2-6; D remains ambiguous. The length of the CDR3 is 16 residues. V was cut by 0 bases and J by 4 bases, with 10 bases left in between. Germline V gene lookup returns CDR1 KGHSY and CDR2 FQNENV.